This T cell receptor (beta chain) appears in the sequencing data of a study of cytomegalovirus exposure and HLA in healthy donors (dated by TCRdb to 2016 to 2017). For context, the study as a whole: An earlier analysis of approximately 640 of the donors reported 250 to 350 Gb of sequence data and around 110 million unique TCR beta sequences from roughly 180 million T cells. The later analysis used no new phenotypic data to find candidate immune exposures, relying instead on TCR beta sequences and their occurrence across donors. A later genetic analysis took genome-wide SNP genotypes for 398 of the 666 donors and used that subset as a discovery cohort. To decide whether each TCR beta V gene segment behaved as functional or pseudogenic, an earlier analysis of some 600 of the donors relied on high-throughput TCR beta sequencing. Using immunosequencing, the study profiled T cell repertoires from fewer than 850 subjects and related those repertoires to cytomegalovirus serostatus. Among the roughly 400 genotyped donors, roughly 80% belonged to the genetic ancestry cluster associated with self-reported Caucasian donors. Along with the roughly 700-subject first cohort, a separate validation cohort of over a hundred different subjects was used. About 320 gigabases of sequencing data and tens of millions of unique TCR sequences were included in an early release covering 500 to 750 HLA-typed donors. In a later analysis, previously published TCR beta repertoires from 666 donors were re-analyzed and high-resolution HLA genotyping was added so that TCR occurrence patterns could be studied. Among 398 genotyped donors of the cohort, an average of around 250,000 unique TCR beta nucleotide sequences was sequenced per donor, of which about 18% were non-productive. The study aimed to test whether cataloging public T cell receptors could reveal signatures of past pathogen exposure. Because of strong linkage in the cohort, roughly five DR-DQ haplotypes were treated as single units for association and clustering. Every repertoire in the discovery cohort had been generated on one and the same sequencing platform. To predict cytomegalovirus infection status, the study combined high-throughput TCR immunosequencing, statistical association of individual TCRs with disease status, and machine learning. The number of typed donors differed by locus: about 620-640 for A, B, C, DRB1 and DQB1; 522 for DQA1; approximately 600 for DPA1; and 400 to 480 for DPB1. Donor age, sex, ethnicity and CMV serostatus were compiled alongside the repertoire data. HLA typing included class I and class II loci at four-digit resolution. Overall study results and their limits: Over 15 rarely observed V segments, including chromosome 9 orphons, were excluded from the earlier analysis of about 600 of the donors because counts were too low. A later analysis found that most CMV-associated TCR beta chains appeared HLA-restricted, with HLA associations seemingly driven largely by CMV exposure. Compared with the 666-donor mean, donors in an Asian-associated ancestry cluster had fewer N-insertions in productive TCRs, according to a later genetic analysis. The study gave a list of under 200 TCR beta chains associated with cytomegalovirus. Several of the top co-occurrence clusters appeared to be linked to parvovirus B19, influenza, CMV and Epstein-Barr virus, according to a later analysis. A further reported finding was that TCR beta sequences accurately predicted the HLA-A and HLA-B alleles for most subjects in the first cohort. Presence/absence analyses assumed roughly uniform sequencing depth across donors, an assumption that may not hold. The classifier was reported to diagnose cytomegalovirus status with high specificity and sensitivity in both the original and validation cohorts. In a later analysis, HLA-associated TCR beta chains were found to be more clonally expanded and to have lower generation probabilities than equally common non-associated chains. Immune exposure information for the cohort was limited to CMV serostatus. Strong co-occurrence of HLA alleles, especially DR and DQ, made assigning TCR associations to individual alleles difficult. While some public TCRs were present in many individuals, most TCR sequences turned up only very rarely across donors. The authors suggested that the approach could potentially be generalized to other disease states and immunological phenotypes. Because some donors lacked HLA typing at each locus, the association tests relied only on the typed subset. Correlated functional status among segregating V segments might reflect linkage disequilibrium, but an unknown experimental factor could not be ruled out. V-gene and J-gene trimming of TCR beta chains was associated with a missense DCLRE1C variant in a later genetic analysis, and the association was replicated in an independent cohort. A few of the identified cytomegalovirus-associated TCR beta chains were confirmed in vitro to be specific for cytomegalovirus antigens. Only TCR beta chains were sequenced in this cohort, and the absence of alpha or paired-chain data limited detectable features. Specific HLA alleles were associated with 18,000 or so TCR beta sequences at a false discovery rate of 0.05 in a later analysis. According to a later analysis, TCR association rates differed among HLA loci, with DRB1 alleles showing the most associated TCRs and HLA-C alleles showing the fewest. A cluster of highly shared sequence variants was judged likely to be a technical artifact of the sequencing pipeline. Broadly in line with IMGT annotations, most TCR beta V segments showed up in productive rearrangements about 87% or about 30% of the time in an earlier analysis of about 500 of the donors. Because the 87-base-pair reads could not distinguish some IMGT-functional V segments, including TRBV6-2 and TRBV6-3, those segments were excluded.

V loses 4 bases, J loses 3 bases, and the germline ends lie 15 bases apart. Via the germline V gene, CDR1 is MGHRA and CDR2 YSYEKL. The CDR3 has 15 amino acids, counting the end cysteine and phenylalanine. The read is trimmed to its CDR3 DNA, 45 bases read in frame from base 1. On this clone itself: The antigen it binds to is not known. No qualities accompany the bases; no much larger clone lies one base away.

The library was obtained by the immunoSEQ multiplex PCR assay. A mixture of 60 forward primers for TCR Vbeta segments and 13 reverse primers for TCR Jbeta segments was used in the multiplex PCR. Amplification of the CDR3 region of rearranged TCR beta genes was performed with a multiplex PCR assay on genomic DNA. The amplified TCR beta libraries were sequenced on the Illumina HiSeq System as 87-base-pair reads. The authors processed their data as follows. Across the 600 to 700 repertoires, a later analysis counted 78 million or so unique TCR beta chains, roughly 11 million of which were shared by at least two donors. Raw reads were error-corrected and collapsed into unique sequences by a nearest-neighbor algorithm in which closely related sequences were merged to remove PCR and sequencing errors. To assign V, D and J gene segments, CDR3 sequences were aligned to IMGT reference sequences. For a sequence to be retained, a match of at least six nucleotides to both a V gene segment and a J gene segment was required. Rearrangements were called productive when the CDR3 lacked stop codons and stayed in frame with V and J; all others were non-productive. Following IMGT convention, CDR3 was defined as the stretch from the second conserved V-encoded cysteine to the conserved J-encoded phenylalanine. Sequences without an unambiguous match to a single V gene segment were excluded from the earlier analysis of about 630 of the donors. An earlier analysis of roughly 590 of the donors called V segments functional above 56.7% productive rearrangements and segregating when the between-donor standard deviation exceeded 5%. A statistical classification framework was built to diagnose cytomegalovirus status from the catalog of TCR beta chain sequences. A later analysis assigned V and J genes by comparing TCR nucleotide sequences with IMGT/GENE-DB human TR gene sequences. A later analysis assigned CDR3 sequences and most-parsimonious VDJ recombination scenarios with the TCRdist pipeline. In a later analysis, each TCR beta chain was defined by its CDR3 amino acid sequence together with its V-gene family, and reads lacking a unique V-gene family were excluded. A later analysis removed 592 highly shared, low-generation-probability nucleotide sequences to deal with suspected cross-contamination and a sequencing artifact. In a later analysis, a clonal expansion index for each public chain was calculated from normalized within-repertoire ranks of inferred template counts. Generation probabilities in a later analysis came from a VDJ recombination model fitted to out-of-frame rearrangements, and those results were checked against IGoR. In a later analysis, TCR-TCR, TCR-HLA and TCR-CMV co-occurrence was scored with hypergeometric tests, and a repertoire-size bias correction was applied to TCR pairs. False discovery rates were estimated in a later analysis by permuting HLA or CMV assignments 20 times. In a later analysis, co-occurring TCRs were grouped with DBSCAN, and TCRdist sequence similarity was added when clustering was performed within HLA-allele-positive subsets. Repertoires with fewer than 30,000 or more than 120,000 public chains were left out of co-occurrence clustering, as were about five repertoires with anomalous nucleotide sharing. Here the immuneACCESS table is served through TCRdb, limited to in-frame sequences with V and J called. Missing clones are a known gap in these copies; in checked studies unresolved V genes cover under half, and the rest lacks a known reason. Clonal size and the V and J genes are those of that table, whereas D and trimming came from the DNA. This sample is represented by 65,000 to 90,000 clones; around 75% of them were singletons. About 3% of the sample is taken by the ten largest.

The cohort consisted of 666 healthy bone marrow donors. Cohort members were all nominally healthy when sampled, although unrecorded immune exposures were likely present. The donor tested CMV seronegative, placing the donor among the 352 seronegative members of the cohort. Every donor gave a peripheral blood sample, and the peripheral blood mononuclear cells from that sample were used for TCR beta sequencing. Genomic DNA extraction from the blood cell samples was performed with the Qiagen DNeasy Blood Extraction Kit. This chain joins TRBV4-1 to TRBJ1-1; no D gene can be assigned with confidence. The sequence came from a man in his forties or fifties in good health and CMV-seronegative. The sample taken for sequencing was PBMCs. This receptor has the CDR3 CASSLLLAPDTEAFF. The nucleotide sequence reads TGCGCCAGCAGCCTTCTCTTGGCCCCCGACACTGAAGCTTTCTTT.